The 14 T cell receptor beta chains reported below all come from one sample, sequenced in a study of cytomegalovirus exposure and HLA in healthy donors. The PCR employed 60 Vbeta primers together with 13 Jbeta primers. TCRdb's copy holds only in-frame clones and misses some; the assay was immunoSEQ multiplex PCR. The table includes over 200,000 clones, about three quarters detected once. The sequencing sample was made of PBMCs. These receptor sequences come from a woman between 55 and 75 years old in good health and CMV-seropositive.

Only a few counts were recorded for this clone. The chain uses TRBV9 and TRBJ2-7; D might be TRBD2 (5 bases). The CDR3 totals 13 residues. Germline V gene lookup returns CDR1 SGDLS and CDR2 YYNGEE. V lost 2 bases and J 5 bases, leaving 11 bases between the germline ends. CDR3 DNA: TGTGCCAGCAGCGTTTATGCCGGGGACGAGCAGTACTTC. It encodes CASSVYAGDEQYF.

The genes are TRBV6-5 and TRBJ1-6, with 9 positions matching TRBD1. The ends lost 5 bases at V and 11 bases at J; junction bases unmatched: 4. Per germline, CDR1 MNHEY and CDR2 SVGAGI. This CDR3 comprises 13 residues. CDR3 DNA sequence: TGTGCCAGCAGTCGCGACAGGGGGGCACCCCTCCACTTT. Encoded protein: CASSRDRGAPLHF.

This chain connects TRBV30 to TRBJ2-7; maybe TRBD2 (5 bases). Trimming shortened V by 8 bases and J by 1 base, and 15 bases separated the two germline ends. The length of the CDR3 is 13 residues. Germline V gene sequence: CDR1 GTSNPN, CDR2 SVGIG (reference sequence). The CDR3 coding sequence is TGTGCCAGCCTCCGTATAGCGTCCTACGAGCAGTACTTC. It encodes CASLRIASYEQYF.

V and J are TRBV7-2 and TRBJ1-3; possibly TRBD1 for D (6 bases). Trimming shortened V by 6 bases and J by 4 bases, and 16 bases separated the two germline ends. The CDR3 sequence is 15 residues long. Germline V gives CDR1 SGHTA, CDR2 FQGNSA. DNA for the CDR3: TGTGCCAGCAGACAATCTTATCAGGGGGGAAACACCATATATTTT. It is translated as CASRQSYQGGNTIYF.

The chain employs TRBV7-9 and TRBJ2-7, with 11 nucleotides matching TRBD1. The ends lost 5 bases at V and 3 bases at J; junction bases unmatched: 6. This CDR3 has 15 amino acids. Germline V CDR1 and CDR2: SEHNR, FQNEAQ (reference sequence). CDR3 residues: CASSPPGTGGYEQYF. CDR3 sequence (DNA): TGTGCCAGCAGCCCACCCGGGACAGGGGGCTACGAGCAGTACTTC.

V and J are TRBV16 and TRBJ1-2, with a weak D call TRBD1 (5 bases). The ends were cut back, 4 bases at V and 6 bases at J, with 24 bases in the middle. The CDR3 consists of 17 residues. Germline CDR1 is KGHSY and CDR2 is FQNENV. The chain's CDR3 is CASSLSVGAGRADGYTF. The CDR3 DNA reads TGTGCCAGCAGCCTCTCCGTAGGGGCAGGGAGGGCCGATGGCTACACCTTC.

The CDR3 here is CASRYTRDSNQPQHF. The CDR3 nucleotides are TGTGCCAGCAGATACACCCGGGACAGTAATCAGCCCCAGCATTTT. The chain uses TRBV7-2 and TRBJ1-5, with TRBD1 identical over 7 bases. The germline V gene encodes CDR1 SGHTA and CDR2 FQGNSA. The CDR3 sequence is 15 residues long. Germline trimming cut 6 bases from V and 4 bases from J; bases unmatched to any gene: 9.

The CDR3 reads CASAPQSTDTQYF. The DNA for the CDR3 is TGTGCCAGCGCCCCCCAGAGCACAGATACGCAGTATTTT. V is TRBV7-9 and J is TRBJ2-3; no definite D call. The V end was cut by 8 bases, the J end by 0 bases, with 9 bases between. CDR3 length equals 13 residues. Germline assignment: CDR1 SEHNR and CDR2 FQNEAQ (reference sequence).

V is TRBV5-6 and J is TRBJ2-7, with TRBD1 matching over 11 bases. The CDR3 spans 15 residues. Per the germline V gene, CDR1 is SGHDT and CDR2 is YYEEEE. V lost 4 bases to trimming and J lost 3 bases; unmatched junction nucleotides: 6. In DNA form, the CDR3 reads TGTGCCAGCAGCCGGGTCGGGACAGGGGGCTACGAGCAGTACTTC. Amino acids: CASSRVGTGGYEQYF.

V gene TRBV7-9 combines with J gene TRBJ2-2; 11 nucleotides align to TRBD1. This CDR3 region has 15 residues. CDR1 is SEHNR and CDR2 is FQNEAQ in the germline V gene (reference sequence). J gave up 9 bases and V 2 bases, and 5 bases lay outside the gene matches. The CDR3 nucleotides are TGTGCCAGCAGCTTATATGGACAGGGGGCCCGGGAGCTGTTTTTT. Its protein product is CASSLYGQGARELFF.

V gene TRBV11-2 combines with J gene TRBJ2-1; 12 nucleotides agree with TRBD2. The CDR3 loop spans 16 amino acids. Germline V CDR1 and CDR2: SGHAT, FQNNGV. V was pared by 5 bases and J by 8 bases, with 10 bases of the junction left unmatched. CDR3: CASSPGLAGSFYEQFF. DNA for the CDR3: TGTGCCAGCAGCCCTGGACTAGCGGGGAGCTTTTATGAGCAGTTCTTC.

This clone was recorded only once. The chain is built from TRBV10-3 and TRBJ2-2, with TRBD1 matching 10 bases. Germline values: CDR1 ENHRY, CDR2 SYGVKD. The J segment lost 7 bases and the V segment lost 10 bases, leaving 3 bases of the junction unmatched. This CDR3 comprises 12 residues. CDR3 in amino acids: CATGQGIGELFF. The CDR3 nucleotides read TGTGCCACGGGACAGGGGATCGGGGAGCTGTTTTTT.

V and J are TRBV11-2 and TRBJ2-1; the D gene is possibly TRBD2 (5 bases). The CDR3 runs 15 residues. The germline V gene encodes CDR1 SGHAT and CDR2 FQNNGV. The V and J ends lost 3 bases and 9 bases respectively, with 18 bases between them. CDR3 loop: CASSFLSAEHVEQFF. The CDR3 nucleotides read TGTGCCAGCAGCTTCTTGTCAGCGGAGCATGTTGAGCAGTTCTTC.

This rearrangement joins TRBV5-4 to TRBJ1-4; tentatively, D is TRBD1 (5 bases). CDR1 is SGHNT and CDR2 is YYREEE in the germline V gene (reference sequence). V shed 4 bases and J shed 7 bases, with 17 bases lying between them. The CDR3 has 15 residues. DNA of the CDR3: TGTGCCAGCAGCCCGGGGGAGGGGTTCAGTGAAAAACTGTTTTTT. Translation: CASSPGEGFSEKLFF. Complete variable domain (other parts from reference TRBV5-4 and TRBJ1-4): ETGVTQSPTHLIKTRGQQVTLRCSSQSGHNTVSWYQQALGQGPQFIFQYYREEENGRGNFPPRFSGLQFPNYSSELNVNALELDDSALYLCASSPGEGFSEKLFFGSGTQLSVL.